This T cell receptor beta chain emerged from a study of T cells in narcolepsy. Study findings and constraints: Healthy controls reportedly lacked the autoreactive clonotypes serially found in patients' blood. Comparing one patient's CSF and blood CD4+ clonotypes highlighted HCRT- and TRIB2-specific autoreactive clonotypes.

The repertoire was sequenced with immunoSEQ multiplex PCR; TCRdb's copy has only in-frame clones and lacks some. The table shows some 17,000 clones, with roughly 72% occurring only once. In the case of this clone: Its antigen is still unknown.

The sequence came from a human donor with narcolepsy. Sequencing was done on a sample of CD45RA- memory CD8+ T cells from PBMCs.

CDR3 sequence reads: CASSLNAFGFDEQYF. Written as DNA, the CDR3 is TGTGCCAGCAGTTTAAATGCATTTGGGTTTGACGAGCAGTACTTC. The V gene is TRBV27, the J gene TRBJ2-7; the D is unclear. The CDR3 runs 15 residues. V was pared by 2 bases and J by 5 bases, with 16 bases between. The germline gives CDR1 MNHEY, CDR2 SMNVEV (reference sequence).